The 8 T cell receptor beta chains below all came from one sample that was sequenced in a study of molecular identifiers for immune sequencing clone quantification. TCRdb reprocessed the PCR reads via MiXCR and lists one record per CDR3 protein. The table lists about 640,000 distinct CDR3 sequences, nearly 20% of them singletons, with around 0.86% in the top ten. Material for sequencing was naive CD8+ T cells from blood, with Jurkat cell RNA spiked in. Subset indicated: FACS-sorted CD8+CD4-CCR7+CD45RA+ naive T cells. The receptors were gathered from a human donor in good health. Some libraries in this study had Jurkat cell RNA spiked in.

This clonotype was seen more than once but under ten times. This chain links TRBV12-3 or TRBV12-4 with TRBJ2-1, with 8 bases matching TRBD1. The CDR3 has 16 residues. V lost 6 bases, J lost 3 bases, and 10 bases stayed unmatched. As DNA, the CDR3 is TGTGCCAGCAGCACCCAGGACAGGGCGGACTACAATGAGCAGTTCTTC. It yields the protein CASSTQDRADYNEQFF.

This clonotype was observed many times. The chain employs TRBV12-3 or TRBV12-4 and TRBJ2-3; TRBD2 matches at 7 bases. CDR3 length: 15 amino acids. V was pared by 3 bases and J by 2 bases, with 5 bases of the junction left unmatched. In nucleotides, the CDR3 is TGTGCCAGCAGTTTGAGGGGAGGGCCCACAGATACGCAGTATTTT. This translates into CASSLRGGPTDTQYF.

Turning to this clonotype: It may be a read error: a sequence one base away is much more abundant. This chain connects TRBV21-1 to TRBJ2-4; the table names TRBD1, a call not compared with the DNA. TRBV21-1 is a known pseudogene. The CDR3 runs 17 residues. The CDR3 protein is CASSMGDEVMAKSIQYF. CDR3 coding DNA: TGTGCCAGCAGTATGGGGGACGAGGTAATGGCCAAAAGCATTCAGTACTTC.

This clonotype came up a few times. This may be a read error, as it is one base from a much larger clone. V is TRBV4-3 and J is TRBJ1-1, with TRBD1 identical over 7 bases. The CDR3 has 16 residues. From germline, CDR1 is LGHNA and CDR2 YSLEER. Trimming cost V 0 bases and J 5 bases; bases outside gene matches: 9. In DNA form, the CDR3 reads TGCGCCAGCAGCCAAGAACGACAGGGAGTAGGGACTGAAGCTTTCTTT. Amino acid sequence: CASSQERQGVGTEAFF.

This clonotype has a count of ten or more. The V gene is TRBV27, the J gene TRBJ2-3; D remains unclear. The CDR3 contains 12 residues. The V end lost 6 bases, the J end lost 0 bases, and 4 bases lay between the germline ends. CDR1 and CDR2 (germline): MNHEY, SMNVEV (reference sequence). The CDR3 bases are TGTGCCAGCAGCCCGAGCACAGATACGCAGTATTTT. Protein: CASSPSTDTQYF.

CDR3 region: CASGLVSAGSYNEQFF. The CDR3 DNA follows: TGTGCTAGTGGTTTGGTAAGCGCGGGATCCTACAATGAGCAGTTCTTC. The J gene is TRBJ2-1, the V gene TRBV12-5; TRBD2 might be the D (6 bases). Germline V gene sequence: CDR1 LGHNT, CDR2 FRNRAP. The CDR3 is made up of 16 amino acids. Trimming stripped 0 bases from V and 1 base from J, with 10 bases between.

This chain connects TRBV12-3 or TRBV12-4 to TRBJ1-5, with D uncertain. Trimming left V 7 bases short and J 5 bases short, with 12 bases between. The CDR3 is made up of 13 amino acids. CDR3 sequence reads: CASTPSAYQPQHF. CDR3 sequence (DNA): TGTGCCAGCACCCCGTCAGCTTATCAGCCCCAGCATTTT.

In its sample, this clonotype was seen a few times. In DNA form, the CDR3 reads TGTGCCAGCAGTTCCCCGTGGCGAGCGGGAGTGTACAATGAGCAGTTCTTC. This codes for CASSSPWRAGVYNEQFF. V is TRBV6-2 or TRBV6-3 and J is TRBJ2-1; 8 positions match TRBD2. J lost 4 bases, V lost 4 bases, and 12 bases had no gene match. Germline CDR1 MNHEY, CDR2 SVGEGT. This CDR3 comprises 17 residues.